These 15 T cell receptor beta chains share one sample of origin, sequenced in a study of early T cells in non-severe SARS-CoV-2 infection. Each CDR3 protein gets one entry after TCRdb re-called the 5' RACE reads with MiXCR. The sample holds 100,000 or so distinct CDR3 sequences; about an eighth are singletons and the top ten take about 6%. The sequencing input was whole blood. The receptors shown here come from an adult who was a healthcare worker with PCR-confirmed SARS-CoV-2 infection or an uninfected control (not recorded which).

The rearrangement joins TRBV27 to TRBJ1-2; D gene uncertain. V lost 5 bases and J lost 4, with 11 bases in between. The CDR3 loop spans 13 amino acids. Germline CDR1 MNHEY, CDR2 SMNVEV (reference sequence). The CDR3 DNA reads as TGTGCCAGCAGTCCGGACTTTTCCTATGGCTACACCTTC. Residues: CASSPDFSYGYTF.

This clonotype was picked up many times. The rearrangement uses TRBV5-4 and TRBJ1-2, with 7 positions matching TRBD1. Germline V gene lookup returns CDR1 SGHNT and CDR2 YYREEE (reference sequence). The trim removed 0 bases at V and 7 bases at J, leaving 3 bases unmatched. CDR3 length: 13 amino acids. CDR3: CASSLGQGGGYTF. As DNA, the CDR3 is TGTGCCAGCAGCTTGGGACAGGGCGGTGGCTACACCTTC.

Comment on this clonotype: Its ends do not fully match the called genes, so a read error is possible. This chain connects TRBV6-1 to TRBJ1-2; no clear D. CDR1 and CDR2 (germline): MNHNS, SASEGT. This CDR3 has 17 residues. The CDR3 DNA sequence: TGTGCCAACAGTTTGCGTCGACCAAGCGCAGAGACCTATGGCTACACCTTC. It yields the protein CANSLRRPSAETYGYTF.

This clonotype is labeled as medium-sized. The chain recombines TRBV7-9 with TRBJ2-7, with a tentative D call TRBD2 (6 bases). The CDR3 has 16 residues. Germline CDR1 is SEHNR and CDR2 is FQNEAQ (reference sequence). V gave up 5 bases and J gave up 2 bases, with 19 bases separating them. CDR3 coding DNA: TGTGCCAGCAGCCCGCCTGTAGGGACTGGTACCTACGAGCAGTACTTC. Amino acid sequence: CASSPPVGTGTYEQYF.

In this sample, this clonotype turned up many times. CDR3 sequence reads: CASSPGTGRAGANVLTF. In DNA, the CDR3 is TGTGCCAGCAGCCCAGGGACAGGGAGGGCTGGGGCCAACGTCCTGACTTTC. The genes are TRBV7-2 and TRBJ2-6, with 9 bases aligning to TRBD1. The J segment lost 2 bases and the V segment lost 5 bases, leaving 7 bases of the junction unmatched. Germline values: CDR1 SGHTA, CDR2 FQGNSA. This CDR3 has 17 residues.

This clonotype was detected only a few times. For the CDR3, the DNA is TGTGCCACCAGTGATTTGCACACTCCCGGGACAGATACGCAGTATTTT. Translation gives CATSDLHTPGTDTQYF. This chain uses TRBV24-1 with TRBJ2-3; no firm D call. Germline CDR1 reads KGHDR; CDR2 reads SFDVKD. CDR3 length: 16 residues. The germline V and J ends were trimmed by 0 bases and 3 bases, with 12 bases remaining between them.

In its sample, this clonotype was seen many times. This chain links TRBV6-5 with TRBJ2-6, with TRBD1 as a possible D gene (5 bases). The CDR3 sequence is 14 residues long. V was shortened by 8 bases and J by 0 bases, with 8 bases between the two germline ends. The germline V gene has CDR1 MNHEY and CDR2 SVGAGI. CDR3 nucleotides: TGTGCCAGCGACAGATTCTCTGGGGCCAACGTCCTGACTTTC. As protein: CASDRFSGANVLTF.

As for this clonotype: A much larger clonotype is one base distant, so this may be a read error. V is TRBV3-1 and J is TRBJ2-7; no reliable D call. Trimming removed 4 bases at V and 3 bases at J, with 4 bases between. Per germline, CDR1 LGHDT and CDR2 YNNKEL (reference sequence). The CDR3 has 11 amino acids. For the CDR3, the DNA is TGTGCCAGCAGCCTTTACTACGAGCAGTACTTC. Residues: CASSLYYEQYF.

This clonotype was seen more than once but under ten times. J is TRBJ1-5 and V is TRBV28; D is unresolved. The V gene's germline CDR1 is MDHEN and CDR2 SYDVKM. V was trimmed by 3 bases and J by 5 bases, leaving 8 bases between them. The CDR3 totals 13 residues. CDR3 amino acids: CASSFTADQPQHF. In DNA form, the CDR3 reads TGTGCCAGCAGTTTTACAGCAGATCAGCCCCAGCATTTT.

This clonotype was detected only a few times. The chain is built from TRBV29-1 and TRBJ2-6; no clear D gene. V was shortened by 4 bases and J by 4 bases, with 8 bases between the two germline ends. Per germline, CDR1 SQVTM and CDR2 ANQGSEA. The CDR3 has 13 residues. CDR3 protein: CSVGIGGANVLTF. CDR3 nucleotide sequence: TGCAGCGTTGGAATAGGCGGGGCCAACGTCCTGACTTTC.

The CDR3 DNA sequence: TGTGCCAGCAGCTTAGCGGGACAGCTCTCTGGAAACACCATATATTTT. Its protein is CASSLAGQLSGNTIYF. V usage is TRBV11-2 and J usage is TRBJ1-3; 7 nucleotides line up with TRBD1. Germline V lookup: CDR1 SGHAT, CDR2 FQNNGV. This CDR3 region has 16 residues. Unmatched junction bases numbered 3, after V lost 1 base and J lost 0 bases. Supplemented by reference TRBV11-2 and TRBJ1-3, the full variable domain reads EAGVAQSPRYKIIEKRQSVAFWCNPISGHATLYWYQQILGQGPKLLIQFQNNGVVDDSQLPKDRFSAERLKGVDSTLKIQPAKLEDSAVYLCASSLAGQLSGNTIYFGEGSWLTVV.

The V and J genes are TRBV25-1 and TRBJ2-3, with D possibly matching TRBD1 (6 bases). This CDR3 spans 12 amino acids. From germline, CDR1 is MGHDK and CDR2 SYGVNS. Trimming shortened V by 1 base and J by 10 bases, and 9 bases separated the two germline ends. The CDR3 DNA sequence: TGTGCCAGCAGTGAATTTTGGACAGCGCAGTATTTT. Its translation is CASSEFWTAQYF. Together with reference TRBV25-1 and TRBJ2-3, the CDR3 gives the full variable domain: EADIYQTPRYLVIGTGKKITLECSQTMGHDKMYWYQQDPGMELHLIHYSYGVNSTEKGDLSSESTVSRIRTEHFPLTLESARPSHTSQYLCASSEFWTAQYFGPGTRLTVL.

This clonotype was picked up many times. J is TRBJ1-1 and V is TRBV4-2; no reliable D call. Trimming took off 0 bases at V and 1 base at J, with 6 bases between the two ends. The CDR3 is 14 residues long. Germline V lookup: CDR1 LGHNA, CDR2 YNFKEQ. CDR3 nucleotide sequence: TGTGCCAGCAGCCAAGATTGGGCGAACACTGAAGCTTTCTTT. Its protein product is CASSQDWANTEAFF.

The chain carries TRBV20-1 and TRBJ2-7; D is perhaps TRBD1 (6 bases). Trimming cost V 6 bases and J 1 base, with 16 bases left between them. From germline, CDR1 is DFQATT and CDR2 SNEGSKA (reference sequence). The CDR3 is 14 residues long. The CDR3 nucleotides read TGCAGTGCGCGGACAGTCTTGTTTTCCTACGAGCAGTACTTC. This sequence encodes CSARTVLFSYEQYF.

This clonotype appeared many times. The chain employs TRBV27 and TRBJ1-5; D is perhaps TRBD1 (5 bases). This CDR3 is built from 14 residues. V was trimmed by 2 bases and J by 2 bases, leaving 7 bases between them. Germline V lookup: CDR1 MNHEY, CDR2 SMNVEV (reference sequence). The DNA for the CDR3 is TGTGCCAGCAGTTTACAAGGGGGCAATCAGCCCCAGCATTTT. The encoded protein is CASSLQGGNQPQHF.